The next 27 T cell receptor beta chains were all read from a single sample in a study of cytomegalovirus exposure and HLA in healthy donors. TCRdb's copy holds only in-frame clones and misses some; the assay was immunoSEQ multiplex PCR. The sample includes 150,000 to 200,000 clones, approximately 86% seen only once; the top ten take roughly 2.7%. The sequenced material came from PBMCs. Every receptor here comes from a man between 18 and 29 years old in good health and CMV-seropositive.

The chain is built from TRBV5-1 and TRBJ2-1; 14 nucleotides match TRBD2. This CDR3 is built from 15 residues. Germline V gives CDR1 SGHRS, CDR2 YFSETQ. Germline trimming cut 4 bases from V and 8 bases from J; bases unmatched to any gene: 5. The CDR3 bases are TGCGCCAGCAGCCGGGGACTAGCGGGAGTTGATGAGCAGTTCTTC. Amino acids: CASSRGLAGVDEQFF.

The rearrangement joins TRBV7-6 to TRBJ2-1; D may be TRBD2 (7 bases). This CDR3 has 14 amino acids. Trimming stripped 9 bases from V and 7 bases from J, with 19 bases between. The germline CDR1 and CDR2 sequences are SGHVS and FNYEAQ. The CDR3 nucleotides read TGTGCCAGTAGTAGGGGGGGCGCTCGGAATGAGCAGTTCTTC. Amino acid sequence: CASSRGGARNEQFF.

This clone turned up a few times. V gene TRBV2 combines with J gene TRBJ1-1; maybe TRBD1 (5 bases). With 8 bases removed from V and 5 bases from J, the gap between germline ends came to 15 bases. The CDR3 length is 13 residues. From germline, CDR1 is SNHLY and CDR2 FYNNEI. The CDR3 nucleotides read TGTGCCAGCCCTCGGGCAGGGTCAACTGAAGCTTTCTTT. Amino acid sequence: CASPRAGSTEAFF.

V usage is TRBV5-1 and J usage is TRBJ2-1; no clear D gene. Germline V gene lookup returns CDR1 SGHRS and CDR2 YFSETQ. V lost 2 bases and J 7 bases, leaving 13 bases between the germline ends. The CDR3 has 14 residues. CDR3: CASSFATEVNEQFF. The CDR3 region has the DNA TGCGCCAGCAGCTTTGCAACCGAGGTGAATGAGCAGTTCTTC.

This clone was counted once. The rearrangement uses TRBV30 and TRBJ2-1; the D gene is possibly TRBD2 (7 bases). Trimming shortened V by 5 bases and J by 4 bases, and 24 bases separated the two germline ends. Germline V gives CDR1 GTSNPN, CDR2 SVGIG (reference sequence). This CDR3 has 17 residues. CDR3 bases: TGTGCCTGGGGAGACCTACGGGGGGCGGGGGCTTACAATGAGCAGTTCTTC. Its translation: CAWGDLRGAGAYNEQFF. Full variable domain (outside the CDR3, taken from reference TRBV30 and TRBJ2-1): SQTIHQWPATLVQPVGSPLSLECTVEGTSNPNLYWYRQAAGRGLQLLFYSVGIGQISSEVPQNLSASRPQDRQFILSSKKLLLSDSGFYLCAWGDLRGAGAYNEQFFGPGTRLTVL.

CDR3 residues: CASTIMDSGNEQFF. The CDR3 region has the DNA TGTGCCAGCACCATCATGGACAGTGGAAATGAGCAGTTCTTC. The rearrangement links TRBV5-6 to TRBJ2-1; tentative D call: TRBD1 (6 bases). The CDR3 consists of 14 residues. Trimming shortened V by 6 bases and J by 7 bases, and 17 bases separated the two germline ends. Germline V gene lookup returns CDR1 SGHDT and CDR2 YYEEEE. Combining the CDR3 with reference TRBV5-6 and TRBJ2-1 gives the whole variable domain DAGVTQSPTHLIKTRGQQVTLRCSPKSGHDTVSWYQQALGQGPQFIFQYYEEEERQRGNFPDRFSGHQFPNYSSELNVNALLLGDSALYLCASTIMDSGNEQFFGPGTRLTVL.

V is TRBV27 and J is TRBJ1-5, with D perhaps TRBD1 (5 bases). From germline, CDR1 is MNHEY and CDR2 SMNVEV (reference sequence). The CDR3 is made up of 15 amino acids. Trimming took off 2 bases at V and 6 bases at J, with 14 bases between the two ends. The CDR3 DNA reads as TGTGCCAGCAGTTTAGGGTCAGGGAGGAGTCAGCCCCAGCATTTT. This translates into CASSLGSGRSQPQHF.

The V call is TRBV7-9, the J call TRBJ1-2; tentative D call: TRBD1 (6 bases). CDR1 and CDR2 from the germline V gene are SEHNR and FQNEAQ (reference sequence). The germline V and J ends were trimmed by 5 bases and 0 bases, with 13 bases remaining between them. CDR3 length: 15 amino acids. In DNA form, the CDR3 reads TGTGCCAGCAGCCCCCCCAGGACAGCTAACTATGGCTACACCTTC. Residues: CASSPPRTANYGYTF. The full variable domain, with the rest looked up from reference TRBV7-9 and TRBJ1-2, is DTGVSQNPRHKITKRGQNVTFRCDPISEHNRLYWYRQTLGQGPEFLTYFQNEAQLEKSRLLSDRFSAERPKGSFSTLEIQRTEQGDSAMYLCASSPPRTANYGYTFGSGTRLTVV.

CDR3 residues: CASSGLAVNGGQYF. The CDR3, as DNA: TGTGCCAGCAGCGGACTAGCGGTTAATGGAGGGCAGTACTTC. The rearrangement uses TRBV11-1 and TRBJ2-7, with 10 bases fitting TRBD2. Germline CDR1 reads SGHAT; CDR2 reads FQDESV (reference sequence). CDR3 length: 14 residues. Trimming took 5 bases from V and 9 from J; bases not matched to a gene: 10.

V gene TRBV2 combines with J gene TRBJ1-2; D is ambiguous. The V end lost 5 bases, the J end lost 1 base, and 8 bases lay between the germline ends. Germline V gene sequence: CDR1 SNHLY, CDR2 FYNNEI. CDR3 length: 13 amino acids. Written as DNA, the CDR3 is TGTGCCAGCAGTTCCGACATTAACTATGGCTACACCTTC. Its protein product is CASSSDINYGYTF.

The V call is TRBV9, the J call TRBJ1-2; tentatively, D is TRBD1 (6 bases). The CDR3 has 18 amino acids. V was shortened by 4 bases and J by 4 bases, with 26 bases between the two germline ends. In germline, CDR1 is SGDLS, CDR2 YYNGEE. CDR3 coding DNA: TGTGCCAGCAGCTTCACCCGGGAGGGGGGGCGAGTATTCTATGGCTACACCTTC. Amino acid sequence: CASSFTREGGRVFYGYTF.

This clone was recorded only once. The rearrangement uses TRBV7-8 and TRBJ2-7; tentatively, D is TRBD2 (5 bases). The CDR3 extends over 15 amino acids. Trimming took off 1 base at V and 0 bases at J, with 10 bases between the two ends. Germline V gene data show CDR1 as SGHVS and CDR2 as FQNEAQ. CDR3 in amino acids: CASSLGGYSSYEQYF. CDR3 bases: TGTGCCAGCAGCTTAGGAGGGTACAGCTCCTACGAGCAGTACTTC.

The chain recombines TRBV4-3 with TRBJ2-1; D may be TRBD2 (6 bases). Germline V gives CDR1 LGHNA, CDR2 YSLEER. V was shortened by 1 base and J by 2 bases, with 6 bases between the two germline ends. The CDR3 extends over 14 amino acids. The CDR3 protein is CASSQGGAYNEQFF. The CDR3 DNA sequence: TGCGCCAGCAGCCAAGGGGGGGCCTACAATGAGCAGTTCTTC.

The chain is built from TRBV5-1 and TRBJ2-7; D possibly corresponds to TRBD1 (6 bases). The CDR3 spans 14 residues. V was trimmed by 0 bases and J by 4 bases, leaving 11 bases between them. Germline V CDR1 and CDR2: SGHRS, YFSETQ. Written as DNA, the CDR3 is TGCGCCAGCAGCTTGGCAGGACAGCTATACGAGCAGTACTTC. It is translated as CASSLAGQLYEQYF.

The chain is built from TRBV7-9 and TRBJ2-2; D gene ambiguous. CDR1 and CDR2 (germline): SEHNR, FQNEAQ (reference sequence). V was pared by 5 bases and J by 4 bases, with 17 bases between. This CDR3 has 16 residues. This chain's CDR3 is CASSPPVQERTGELFF. The CDR3 DNA reads TGTGCCAGCAGCCCTCCAGTCCAGGAACGCACCGGGGAGCTGTTTTTT.

V usage is TRBV6-6 and J usage is TRBJ2-7; perhaps TRBD1 as D (5 bases). Trimming removed 0 bases from V and 3 bases from J, with 12 bases in between. The CDR3 consists of 15 residues. The germline V gene encodes CDR1 MNHNY and CDR2 SVGAGI (reference sequence). CDR3 residues: CASSYSGADGYEQYF. The CDR3 DNA sequence: TGTGCCAGCAGTTACTCAGGGGCGGATGGCTACGAGCAGTACTTC.

This chain uses TRBV5-1 with TRBJ1-1; 7 bases fit TRBD1. The CDR3 loop spans 14 amino acids. Trimming took 5 bases from V and 4 from J; bases not matched to a gene: 8. CDR1 and CDR2 (germline): SGHRS, YFSETQ. The chain's CDR3 is CASSTGQPSTEAFF. Written as DNA, the CDR3 is TGCGCCAGCAGTACGGGACAGCCGAGCACTGAAGCTTTCTTT.

The chain uses TRBV18 and TRBJ2-4; TRBD2 matches at 11 bases. This CDR3 has 20 residues. The germline V gene has CDR1 KGHSH and CDR2 LQKENI. Trimming cost V 0 bases and J 4 bases; bases outside gene matches: 14. The CDR3 spells CASSPPGLAGGGLSKNIQYF. DNA of the CDR3: TGTGCCAGCTCACCACCGGGGCTAGCGGGAGGCGGTCTCTCGAAAAACATTCAGTACTTC.

This rearrangement joins TRBV5-4 to TRBJ2-2, with D perhaps matching TRBD2 (5 bases). Looked up from germline, CDR1 is SGHNT and CDR2 is YYREEE (reference sequence). Trimming pared 5 bases from V and 5 bases from J, leaving 13 bases between. This CDR3 has 14 amino acids. The CDR3, as DNA: TGTGCCAGCAGTTCGACTAAACCAACCGGGGAGCTGTTTTTT. This codes for CASSSTKPTGELFF. Drawing the rest from reference TRBV5-4 and TRBJ2-2, the complete variable domain is ETGVTQSPTHLIKTRGQQVTLRCSSQSGHNTVSWYQQALGQGPQFIFQYYREEENGRGNFPPRFSGLQFPNYSSELNVNALELDDSALYLCASSSTKPTGELFFGEGSRLTVL.

The chain is built from TRBV4-1 and TRBJ2-1; D is unresolved. Germline CDR1 is MGHRA and CDR2 is YSYEKL. The germline V and J ends were trimmed by 0 bases and 10 bases, with 10 bases remaining between them. This CDR3 comprises 13 residues. The CDR3 is CASSQDEVREQFF. CDR3 sequence (DNA): TGCGCCAGCAGCCAAGATGAGGTTAGGGAGCAGTTCTTC.

V is TRBV4-3 and J is TRBJ2-7, with 7 bases that match TRBD2. The trim removed 0 bases at V and 4 bases at J, leaving 9 bases unmatched. Germline CDR1 is LGHNA and CDR2 is YSLEER. This CDR3 is 16 amino acids long. CDR3 protein: CASSQEEAGIGYEQYF. The CDR3, as DNA: TGCGCCAGCAGCCAAGAAGAAGCGGGGATTGGGTACGAGCAGTACTTC.

The chain combines TRBV7-6 with TRBJ2-1; tentatively, D is TRBD1 (6 bases). The CDR3 has 14 residues. V dropped 5 bases and J dropped 4 bases, with 12 bases sitting between them. CDR1 and CDR2 from the germline V gene are SGHVS and FNYEAQ. This CDR3 is CASSLGTPYNEQFF. The DNA for the CDR3 is TGTGCCAGCAGCCTCGGGACACCATACAATGAGCAGTTCTTC. Complete variable domain (other parts from reference TRBV7-6 and TRBJ2-1): GAGVSQSPRYKVTKRGQDVALRCDPISGHVSLYWYRQALGQGPEFLTYFNYEAQQDKSGLPNDRFSAERPEGSISTLTIQRTEQRDSAMYRCASSLGTPYNEQFFGPGTRLTVL.

The chain has TRBV5-1 and TRBJ2-5; 9 bases agree with TRBD1. J gave up 5 bases and V 0 bases, and 5 bases lay outside the gene matches. CDR3 length: 15 amino acids. Germline CDR1 is SGHRS and CDR2 is YFSETQ. CDR3 coding DNA: TGCGCCAGCAGCTTGGCTCCGGGACAGGGTGAGACCCAGTACTTC. Translating gives CASSLAPGQGETQYF.

The V call is TRBV5-4, the J call TRBJ2-3; TRBD2 agrees at 9 bases. The CDR3 spans 18 residues. CDR1 is SGHNT and CDR2 is YYREEE in the germline V gene (reference sequence). Trimming took 3 bases from V and 0 from J; bases not matched to a gene: 11. CDR3 sequence (DNA): TGTGCCAGCAGCTCCCCCAGCGGGGGGCGATTAAGCACAGATACGCAGTATTTT. The encoded protein is CASSSPSGGRLSTDTQYF.

This clone has a single count. The genes are TRBV5-4 and TRBJ2-1, with D possibly matching TRBD2 (5 bases). Between the trimmed V and J ends, which lost 6 bases and 0 bases, there was a span of 16 bases. The germline gives CDR1 SGHNT, CDR2 YYREEE (reference sequence). The CDR3 length is 16 residues. The CDR3 DNA sequence: TGTGCCAGCACCTCGGAGGTCGGCAGCTCCTACAATGAGCAGTTCTTC. This codes for CASTSEVGSSYNEQFF.

This clone was counted once. The V and J genes are TRBV7-9 and TRBJ1-3; D might be TRBD1 (5 bases). Trimming took off 5 bases at V and 0 bases at J, with 17 bases between the two ends. Germline V CDR1 and CDR2: SEHNR, FQNEAQ (reference sequence). The length of the CDR3 is 17 residues. The CDR3 reads CASSHLPTDPSGNTIYF. DNA of the CDR3: TGTGCCAGCAGCCACCTCCCGACAGACCCCTCTGGAAACACCATATATTTT.

This clone was seen only a few times. At the DNA level, this CDR3 is encoded by other sequences in the same sample as well. The genes are TRBV7-2 and TRBJ1-5; D call uncertain. Trimming pared 5 bases from V and 0 bases from J, leaving 5 bases between. The CDR3 loop spans 13 amino acids. Germline CDR1 SGHTA, CDR2 FQGNSA. The CDR3 nucleotides read TGTGCCAGCAGCCCGTATAGCAATCAGCCCCAGCATTTT. Its translation: CASSPYSNQPQHF.